This TCR beta chain was recorded in a study of T cells in Graves' hyperthyroidism and ophthalmopathy. Study-wide results and caveats: Ophthalmopathy was distinguished from stable hyperthyroidism by 13 V-J signatures. Within blood appeared most thyroid clonotypes that had expanded above 0.001. The model forecast ophthalmopathy, anticipating it by a median roughly 6 months before onset.

This clonotype appeared many times. Its antigen is unknown. This CDR3 has 16 amino acids. V was trimmed by 7 bases and J by 4 bases, leaving 23 bases between them. Germline values: CDR1 MNHEY, CDR2 SMNVEV (reference sequence). The CDR3 regions of TCR beta were amplified from RNA transcripts. RT-PCR in the first round (using the HTBI primer set) targeted the TCR CDR3. From the multiplex PCR reads, TCRdb called clonotypes with MiXCR, one entry per CDR3 protein. Seen here are approximately 420,000 distinct CDR3 sequences, more than 12% observed once, and the top ten hold 32%. Pregnant or lactating patients were excluded, as were those with uncontrolled infection or other autoimmune disease.

V and J are TRBV27 and TRBJ2-7; D call uncertain. Sequenced input: blood. This TCR came from a woman aged 30 to 39 with Graves' hyperthyroidism. In DNA, the CDR3 is TGTGCCAGCACCTCCTCCCGAGGTTTGTCGGAGTACGAGCAGTACTTC. The encoded protein is CASTSSRGLSEYEQYF.